Presented here are 4 T cell receptor beta chains from one specimen sequenced in a study of blood T cell repertoires in COVID-19. This table comes from immunoSEQ multiplex PCR, and its TCRdb copy is limited to in-frame clones, with some not included. Of 76,000 or so clones in the sample, around nine tenths were seen once. The sequencing sample was made of peripheral blood. The origin of the receptors is a young man with acute or convalescent COVID-19.

The chain is built from TRBV6-5 and TRBJ1-1, with 10 bases aligning to TRBD1. The germline CDR1 and CDR2 sequences are MNHEY and SVGAGI. The CDR3 has 15 amino acids. After removal of 8 bases from V and 4 bases from J, the junction contained 10 bases not matched to a gene. The CDR3 bases are TGTGCCAGCGTGGGTTCAGGGGACAGGGGCACTGAAGCTTTCTTT. It is translated as CASVGSGDRGTEAFF.

The V gene is TRBV4-1, the J gene TRBJ2-3; 14 bases are shared with TRBD2. With 4 bases clipped from V and 0 bases from J, the junction kept 9 bases outside the gene matches. CDR1 and CDR2 from the germline V gene are MGHRA and YSYEKL. This CDR3 has 19 amino acids. Here the CDR3 reads CASSRFPWTSGRSTDTQYF. The CDR3 coding sequence is TGCGCCAGCAGCCGCTTCCCATGGACTAGCGGGAGGAGCACAGATACGCAGTATTTT.

The chain combines TRBV9 with TRBJ2-5; 12 bases match TRBD1. CDR1 SGDLS and CDR2 YYNGEE come from the germline V gene. Germline trimming cut 3 bases from V and 6 bases from J; bases unmatched to any gene: 6. There are 15 residues in the CDR3. The CDR3 DNA is TGTGCCAGCAGCGCGGGGACAGGGGGCGGGAAGACCCAGTACTTC. The encoded protein is CASSAGTGGGKTQYF.

The rearrangement uses TRBV28 and TRBJ2-6; D perhaps matches TRBD1 (5 bases). V lost 5 bases, J lost 0 bases, and 20 bases lay in between. CDR1 is MDHEN, CDR2 SYDVKM, per germline. The CDR3 covers 19 residues. CDR3 coding DNA: TGTGCCAGCAGTGCCTCAGGGTTTGGCGTAGTCTCTGGGGCCAACGTCCTGACTTTC. Translation gives CASSASGFGVVSGANVLTF. The complete variable domain, with remaining parts taken from reference TRBV28 and TRBJ2-6, reads DVKVTQSSRYLVKRTGEKVFLECVQDMDHENMFWYRQDPGLGLRLIYFSYDVKMKEKGDIPEGYSVSREKKERFSLILESASTNQTSMYLCASSASGFGVVSGANVLTFGAGSRLTVL.